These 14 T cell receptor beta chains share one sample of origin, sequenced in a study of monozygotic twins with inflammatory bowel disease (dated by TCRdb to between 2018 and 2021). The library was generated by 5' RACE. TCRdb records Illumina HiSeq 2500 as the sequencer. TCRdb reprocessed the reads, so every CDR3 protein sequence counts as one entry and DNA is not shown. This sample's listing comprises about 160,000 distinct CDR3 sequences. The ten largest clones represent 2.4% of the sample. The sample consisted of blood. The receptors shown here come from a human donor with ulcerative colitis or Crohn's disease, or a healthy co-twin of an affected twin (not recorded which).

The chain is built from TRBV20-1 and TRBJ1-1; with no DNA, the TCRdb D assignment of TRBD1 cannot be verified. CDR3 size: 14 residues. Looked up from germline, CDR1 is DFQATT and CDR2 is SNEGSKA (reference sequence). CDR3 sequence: CSPRRQVFNTEAFF.

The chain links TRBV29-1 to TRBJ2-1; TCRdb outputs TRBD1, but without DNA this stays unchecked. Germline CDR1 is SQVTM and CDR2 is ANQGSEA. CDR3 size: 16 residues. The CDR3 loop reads CSVRPDRGFSTNEQFF.

The CDR3 reads CASSPRPEINEKLFF. The chain recombines TRBV7-2 with TRBJ1-4. The germline gives CDR1 SGHTA, CDR2 FQGNSA. This CDR3 has 15 amino acids.

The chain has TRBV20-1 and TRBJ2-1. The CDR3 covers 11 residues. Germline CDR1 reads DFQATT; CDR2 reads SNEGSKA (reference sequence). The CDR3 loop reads CSALANNEQFF.

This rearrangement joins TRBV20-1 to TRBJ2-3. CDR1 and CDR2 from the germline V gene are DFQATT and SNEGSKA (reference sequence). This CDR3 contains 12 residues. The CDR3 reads CSARDGLDTQYF.

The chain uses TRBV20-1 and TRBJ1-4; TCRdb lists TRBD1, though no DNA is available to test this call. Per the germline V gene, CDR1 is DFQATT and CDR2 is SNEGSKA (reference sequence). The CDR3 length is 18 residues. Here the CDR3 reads CSARAFFGQGATNEKLFF.

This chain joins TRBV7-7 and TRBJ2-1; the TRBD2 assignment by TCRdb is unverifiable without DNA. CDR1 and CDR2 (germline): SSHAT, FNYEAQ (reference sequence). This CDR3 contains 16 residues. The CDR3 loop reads CASSPRLAGGYNEQFF.

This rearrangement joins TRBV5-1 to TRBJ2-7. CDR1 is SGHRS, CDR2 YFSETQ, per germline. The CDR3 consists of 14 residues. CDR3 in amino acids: CASSLSAVNYEQYF.

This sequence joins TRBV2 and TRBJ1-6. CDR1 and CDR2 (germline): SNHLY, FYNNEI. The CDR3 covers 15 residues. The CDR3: CASSEPTGPGSPLHF.

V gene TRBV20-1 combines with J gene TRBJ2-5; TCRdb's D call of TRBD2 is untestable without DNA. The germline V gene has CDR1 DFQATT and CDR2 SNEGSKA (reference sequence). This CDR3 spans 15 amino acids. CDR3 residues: CSARDASRSLETQYF.

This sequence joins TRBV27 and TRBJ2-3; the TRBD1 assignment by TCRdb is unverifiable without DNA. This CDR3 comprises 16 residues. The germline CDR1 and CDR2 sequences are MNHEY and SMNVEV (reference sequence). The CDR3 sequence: CASSLTAGTSTDTQYF.

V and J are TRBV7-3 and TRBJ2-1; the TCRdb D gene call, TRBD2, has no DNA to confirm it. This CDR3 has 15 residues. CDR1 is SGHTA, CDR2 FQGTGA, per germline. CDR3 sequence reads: CASSLTSSGYNEQFF.

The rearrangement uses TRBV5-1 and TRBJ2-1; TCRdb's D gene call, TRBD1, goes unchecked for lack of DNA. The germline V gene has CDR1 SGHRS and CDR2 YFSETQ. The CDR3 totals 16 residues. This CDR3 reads CASSLDRGIWDNEQFF. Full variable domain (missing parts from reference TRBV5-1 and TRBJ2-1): KAGVTQTPRYLIKTRGQQVTLSCSPISGHRSVSWYQQTPGQGLQFLFEYFSETQRNKGNFPGRFSGRQFSNSRSEMNVSTLELGDSALYLCASSLDRGIWDNEQFFGPGTRLTVL.

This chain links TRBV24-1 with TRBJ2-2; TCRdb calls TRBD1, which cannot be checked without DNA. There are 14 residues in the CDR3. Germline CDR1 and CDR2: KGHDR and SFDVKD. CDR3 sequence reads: CATSLTGATGELFF.